This is a list of T cell receptor beta chains from one sample in a study of blood T cell repertoires in COVID-19. Sequencing used immunoSEQ multiplex PCR; TCRdb keeps in-frame clones, though not all of them. The sample consists of approximately 74,000 clones, 79% of them appearing once. The sample comprised peripheral blood. These receptors originate from a man in his sixties with acute or convalescent COVID-19. CDR3s include the opening cysteine and the closing phenylalanine or tryptophan. Fields, in order: clone size, D gene, J gene, V gene, CDR3 protein. The D gene is left open where the match is weak. Not every row has a clone size; where given, it reads once, few, many or a size class.

>once|TRBD1|TRBJ2-5|TRBV7-2
CASSLETGGETQYF
>-|TRBD1|TRBJ2-3|TRBV13
CASTRGQGSFKSTDTQYF
>-|-|TRBJ2-5|TRBV6-2/TRBV6-3
CASSFFSGGGETQYF
>-|TRBD1|TRBJ1-2|TRBV15
CATSRGGTGTGDGYTF
>-|TRBD1|TRBJ1-1|TRBV5-5
CASSLLGQGPISEAFF
>-|-|TRBJ1-1|TRBV5-4
CASSGQNTEAFF
>once|TRBD2|TRBJ2-7|TRBV4-2
CASSQDGTSGGYEQYF
>-|TRBD2|TRBJ2-7|TRBV19
CASSTGTSAKQYF
>-|TRBD1|TRBJ1-4|TRBV5-6
CASSGQTGPNEKLFF
>-|TRBD2|TRBJ2-7|TRBV18
CASSSTSGGSYEQYF
>-|TRBD1|TRBJ1-4|TRBV2
CAGQVTGQPNEKLFF
>-|-|TRBJ1-1|TRBV21-1
CASSKFGTATEAFF
>-|-|TRBJ1-2|TRBV12-3/TRBV12-4
CASRQTANYGYTF
>-|TRBD2|TRBJ2-2|TRBV20-1
CSASDSGGAGELFF
>once|TRBD2|TRBJ2-1|TRBV3-1/TRBV3-2
CASSQGRTSGGHEQFF
>-|TRBD1|TRBJ2-1|TRBV29-1
CSAPGQGASYNEQFF
>-|TRBD2|TRBJ2-5|TRBV11-3
CASSLGSGGAGETQYF
>-|-|TRBJ2-7|TRBV10-3
CAISERGGYSYEQYF
>-|TRBD2|TRBJ2-5|TRBV27
CASSLSTGGLGETQYF
>-|-|TRBJ2-3|TRBV7-2
CASSTRRSADTQYF
>-|TRBD1|TRBJ1-2|TRBV9
CASSVGLGQPYSNYGYTF
>-|-|TRBJ2-7|TRBV2
CASNPAGSGAYEQYF
>once|-|TRBJ2-1|TRBV6-2/TRBV6-3
CASSYSSYPYNEQFF
>-|-|TRBJ1-5|TRBV7-2
CASSSTAADQPQHF
>few|-|TRBJ1-1|TRBV11-3
CASSHSNTEAFF
>once|TRBD1|TRBJ2-5|TRBV7-8
CASSYNRGRETQYF
>-|TRBD1|TRBJ2-4|TRBV5-5
CASSPGTGDLNIQYF
>-|TRBD2|TRBJ2-5|TRBV25-1
CASSLTRGDGETQYF
>-|-|TRBJ1-4|TRBV7-2
CASSWQGYEKLFF
>-|-|TRBJ1-3|TRBV11-3
CASTLRVNVPWGAIYF
>-|-|TRBJ1-4|TRBV28
CASSFEFNEKLFF
>-|-|TRBJ1-5|TRBV19
CASSILTGLGKPYSNQPQHF
>-|-|TRBJ1-1|TRBV7-8
CASSRRGQNTEAFF
>-|-|TRBJ1-1|TRBV3-1/TRBV3-2
CASSPTEMNTEAFF
>few|-|TRBJ2-7|TRBV16
CASSLTGEDSYEQYF
>once|-|TRBJ1-2|TRBV4-3
CASSPRAGDYGYTF
>-|TRBD1|TRBJ1-3|TRBV7-6
CASSLRGQGVGNTIYF
>-|TRBD1|TRBJ2-7|TRBV11-2
CASRPSGQGIYYEQYF
>few|-|TRBJ1-1|TRBV7-2
CASSWGENTEAFF
>-|TRBD1|TRBJ1-2|TRBV2
CASSARGQGARGYTF
>-|TRBD2|TRBJ2-7|TRBV18
CASSQGAGLARDYEQYF
>few|-|TRBJ2-1|TRBV7-3
CASSLRAVSNEQFF
>-|TRBD1|TRBJ1-4|TRBV30
CAWRELGTGWEKLFF
>-|-|TRBJ1-2|TRBV19
CASSRDTYYGYTF
>few|-|TRBJ1-6|TRBV5-6
CASSPGSYNSPLHF